The 10 T cell receptor beta chains reported below all come from one sample, sequenced in a study of T-cell reconstitution after alpha-beta-depleted transplantation in children. For TCRbeta, the library was prepared with unique molecular identifiers. TCRdb reanalysed the PCR reads using MiXCR and keeps one entry per CDR3 protein. The sample includes some 120,000 distinct CDR3 sequences, 8% to 10% seen only once; the top ten take more than 20%. Sequencing used PBMCs, mostly from graft donor cells, obtained 180 days after TCRalphabeta/CD19-depleted stem cell transplant. These receptors came from a girl under three years old who had a stem cell transplant for combined immunodeficiency, so the T cells may come from the graft donor.

At least ten counts were recorded for this clonotype. V gene TRBV7-8 combines with J gene TRBJ2-3, with a possible D match to TRBD2 (6 bases). The CDR3 sequence is 15 residues long. Germline assignment: CDR1 SGHVS and CDR2 FQNEAQ. V shed 4 bases and J shed 6 bases, with 17 bases lying between them. The CDR3 protein is CASSSSRRDRDTQYF. The CDR3 coding sequence is TGTGCCAGCAGCTCCTCCAGGAGGGATAGGGATACGCAGTATTTT. Full variable domain (rest looked up from reference TRBV7-8 and TRBJ2-3): GAGVSQSPRYKVAKRGQDVALRCDPISGHVSLFWYQQALGQGPEFLTYFQNEAQLDKSGLPSDRFFAERPEGSVSTLKIQRTQQEDSAVYLCASSSSRRDRDTQYFGPGTRLTVL.

V and J are TRBV20-1 and TRBJ2-7; the match to TRBD2 covers 8 bases. This CDR3 is 15 amino acids long. Germline V gene sequence: CDR1 DFQATT, CDR2 SNEGSKA (reference sequence). With 3 bases clipped from V and 2 bases from J, the junction kept 9 bases outside the gene matches. The CDR3 spells CSASSLSGTPYEQYF. The DNA for the CDR3 is TGCAGTGCTAGTAGCCTTAGCGGGACCCCCTACGAGCAGTACTTC.

This clonotype appeared many times. The chain has TRBV10-3 and TRBJ2-2; 9 positions match TRBD1. The ends lost 3 bases at V and 3 bases at J; junction bases unmatched: 2. The germline gives CDR1 ENHRY, CDR2 SYGVKD. CDR3 length: 15 amino acids. CDR3 nucleotide sequence: TGTGCCATCAGTGAACAGGGGGCGGACACCGGGGAGCTGTTTTTT. Protein product: CAISEQGADTGELFF.

The chain carries TRBV7-2 and TRBJ2-5; 11 nucleotides agree with TRBD2. This CDR3 contains 17 residues. V lost 6 bases, J lost 4 bases, and 13 bases stayed unmatched. CDR1 is SGHTA, CDR2 FQGNSA, per germline. The CDR3: CASRMGLAVNRGETQYF. The CDR3 bases are TGTGCCAGCAGGATGGGACTAGCGGTCAACCGGGGAGAGACCCAGTACTTC.

This chain connects TRBV29-1 to TRBJ2-1, with 14 bases identical to TRBD2. The length of the CDR3 is 13 residues. Germline trimming cut 6 bases from V and 11 bases from J; bases unmatched to any gene: 6. Looked up from germline, CDR1 is SQVTM and CDR2 is ANQGSEA. The CDR3 coding sequence is TGCAGCGTCCGGACTAGCGGGGGGCCTCAGCAGTTCTTC. It codes for CSVRTSGGPQQFF.

This clonotype was observed many times. The chain links TRBV12-3 or TRBV12-4 to TRBJ2-2; TRBD2 aligns across 10 bases. The CDR3 is made up of 16 amino acids. Trimming removed 4 bases from V and 3 bases from J; junction bases left unmatched: 5. The CDR3 sequence: CASSSRTSGHTGELFF. The CDR3 DNA sequence: TGTGCCAGCAGTTCCCGGACTAGCGGCCACACCGGGGAGCTGTTTTTT.

The chain couples TRBV3-1 to TRBJ2-5; weak D call: TRBD2 (7 bases). The length of the CDR3 is 14 residues. Germline values: CDR1 LGHDT, CDR2 YNNKEL (reference sequence). The V and J ends lost 2 bases and 5 bases respectively, with 12 bases between them. The CDR3: CASSQRGGQETQYF. The DNA for the CDR3 is TGTGCCAGCAGCCAAAGGGGGGGCCAGGAGACCCAGTACTTC.

The rearrangement joins TRBV2 to TRBJ2-5, with 10 bases identical to TRBD1. The CDR3 length is 13 residues. J gave up 5 bases and V 3 bases, and 0 bases lay outside the gene matches. Germline V CDR1 and CDR2: SNHLY, FYNNEI. In DNA, the CDR3 is TGTGCCAGCAGTGAGGACAGGGGGGAGACCCAGTACTTC. This encodes CASSEDRGETQYF. The full variable domain, completed using reference TRBV2 and TRBJ2-5, is EPEVTQTPSHQVTQMGQEVILRCVPISNHLYFYWYRQILGQKVEFLVSFYNNEISEKSEIFDDQFSVERPDGSNFTLKIRSTKLEDSAMYFCASSEDRGETQYFGPGTRLLVL.

The V and J genes are TRBV20-1 and TRBJ2-1; 8 nucleotides align to TRBD2. With 5 bases clipped from V and 4 bases from J, the junction kept 7 bases outside the gene matches. Germline loops: CDR1 DFQATT, CDR2 SNEGSKA (reference sequence). CDR3 size: 14 residues. As DNA, the CDR3 is TGCAGTGCTTTAAGCGGGAGATCGTACAATGAGCAGTTCTTC. It encodes CSALSGRSYNEQFF.

V usage is TRBV5-6 and J usage is TRBJ2-7; 10 bases align to TRBD1. V lost 6 bases to trimming and J lost 4 bases; unmatched junction nucleotides: 13. The CDR3 is made up of 16 amino acids. The germline CDR1 and CDR2 sequences are SGHDT and YYEEEE. The CDR3 sequence: CASTVGWDRGSYEQYF. CDR3 nucleotide sequence: TGTGCCAGCACCGTCGGTTGGGACAGGGGCTCATACGAGCAGTACTTC.